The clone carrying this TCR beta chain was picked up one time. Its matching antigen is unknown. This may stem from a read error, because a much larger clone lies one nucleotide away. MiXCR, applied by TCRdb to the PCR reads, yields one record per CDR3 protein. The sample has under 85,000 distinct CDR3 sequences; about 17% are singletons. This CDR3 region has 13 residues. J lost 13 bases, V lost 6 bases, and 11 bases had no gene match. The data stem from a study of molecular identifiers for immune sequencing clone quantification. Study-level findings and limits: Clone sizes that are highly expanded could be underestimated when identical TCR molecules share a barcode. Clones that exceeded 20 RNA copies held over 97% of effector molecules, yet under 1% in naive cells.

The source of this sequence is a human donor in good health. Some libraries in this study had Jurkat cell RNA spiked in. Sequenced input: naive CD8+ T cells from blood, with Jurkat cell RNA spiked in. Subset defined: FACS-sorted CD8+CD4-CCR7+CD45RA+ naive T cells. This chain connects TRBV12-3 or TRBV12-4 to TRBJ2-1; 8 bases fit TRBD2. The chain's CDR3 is CASRKTSERTQFF. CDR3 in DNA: TGTGCCAGCAGAAAGACTAGCGAGAGAACCCAGTTCTTC.